One and the same sample provided the 26 T cell receptor beta chains below, sequenced in a study of beta chain features in type 1 diabetes. Study-wide results and caveats: When Type 1 diabetes patients were examined, their TCRB CDR3s proved moderately but significantly shorter in all four CD4+ subsets.

Their recognized antigens are unknown. Isolated RNA was reverse transcribed in full, so expressed TCRB transcripts were sequenced. Assay: immunoSEQ multiplex PCR; the TCRdb copy retains only in-frame clones and omits some. The sample lists hundreds of thousands of clones, over 12% seen once, with 0.035% to 0.04% in the top ten. The sequencing input was naive CD4+ T cells from blood. The origin of the receptors is a man aged 18 to 30 with type 1 diabetes.

This clone was picked up a small number of times. V gene TRBV5-1 combines with J gene TRBJ2-7; D gene uncertain. This CDR3 contains 14 residues. Germline V gene data show CDR1 as SGHRS and CDR2 as YFSETQ. V was clipped by 3 bases and J by 12 bases, with 22 bases between them. The DNA of the CDR3 is TGCGCCAGCAGCTCTACGGGCCATGGTATCATTCGGTACTTC. Translated, it gives CASSSTGHGIIRYF.

This clone has a handful of counts. V usage is TRBV2 and J usage is TRBJ2-7; no firm D call. The CDR3 contains 12 residues. With 6 bases removed from V and 0 bases from J, the gap between germline ends came to 6 bases. The germline V gene encodes CDR1 SNHLY and CDR2 FYNNEI. CDR3 bases: TGTGCCAGCAGCGCTGACTCCTACGAGCAGTACTTC. Amino acid sequence: CASSADSYEQYF.

In this sample, this clone turned up a few times. The rearrangement joins TRBV29-1 to TRBJ1-5; D may be TRBD1 (5 bases). Germline V lookup: CDR1 SQVTM, CDR2 ANQGSEA. With 4 bases removed from V and 7 bases from J, the gap between germline ends came to 11 bases. CDR3 length: 12 amino acids. CDR3 sequence (DNA): TGCAGCGTTGGGCAGGGAAAACAGCCCCAGCATTTT. It specifies CSVGQGKQPQHF.

This clone was observed a handful of times. CDR3 residues: CASSELGPVEAFF. As DNA, the CDR3 is TGTGCCAGCAGTGAATTGGGCCCGGTTGAAGCTTTCTTT. The chain carries TRBV25-1 and TRBJ1-1; D gene ambiguous. V was pared by 1 base and J by 7 bases, with 10 bases between. The germline CDR1 and CDR2 sequences are MGHDK and SYGVNS. The CDR3 has 13 amino acids. Full variable domain (remainder filled in from reference TRBV25-1 and TRBJ1-1): EADIYQTPRYLVIGTGKKITLECSQTMGHDKMYWYQQDPGMELHLIHYSYGVNSTEKGDLSSESTVSRIRTEHFPLTLESARPSHTSQYLCASSELGPVEAFFGQGTRLTVV.

The V and J genes are TRBV7-9 and TRBJ2-4, with D possibly being TRBD2 (6 bases). The germline V and J ends were trimmed by 10 bases and 1 base, with 20 bases remaining between them. The CDR3 loop spans 16 amino acids. In germline, CDR1 is SEHNR, CDR2 FQNEAQ (reference sequence). For the CDR3, the DNA is TGTGCCATTGACCGCGGGGTGGGAGTTGCCAAAAACATTCAGTACTTC. This codes for CAIDRGVGVAKNIQYF.

J is TRBJ2-7 and V is TRBV5-4; D not resolved. V was shortened by 5 bases and J by 3 bases, with 12 bases between the two germline ends. This CDR3 region has 13 residues. The germline V gene encodes CDR1 SGHNT and CDR2 YYREEE (reference sequence). CDR3 in DNA: TGTGCCAGCAGTGATGGCAGGCGCTACGAGCAGTACTTC. This translates into CASSDGRRYEQYF.

The chain recombines TRBV19 with TRBJ2-7; D uncertain. V was trimmed by 3 bases and J by 3 bases, leaving 9 bases between them. The CDR3 runs 13 residues. The germline V gene has CDR1 LNHDA and CDR2 SQIVND (reference sequence). The CDR3 reads CASSMTFRYEQYF. In DNA form, the CDR3 reads TGTGCCAGTAGTATGACGTTTCGCTACGAGCAGTACTTC.

This clone was counted only a few times. At the DNA level, this CDR3 is encoded by other sequences in the same sample as well. This chain uses TRBV5-1 with TRBJ2-2, with D unclear. Trimming took off 5 bases at V and 1 base at J, with 6 bases between the two ends. The CDR3 covers 13 residues. Germline CDR1 reads SGHRS; CDR2 reads YFSETQ. The CDR3 nucleotides are TGCGCCAGCAGTCCCGGGAACACCGGGGAGCTGTTTTTT. The encoded protein is CASSPGNTGELFF.

Details on this clone: This sample also contains other DNA sequences that code for the same CDR3. The chain recombines TRBV5-1 with TRBJ2-7; 9 bases line up with TRBD1. CDR3 length: 15 amino acids. Looked up from germline, CDR1 is SGHRS and CDR2 is YFSETQ. V lost 3 bases to trimming and J lost 1 base; unmatched junction nucleotides: 5. DNA for the CDR3: TGCGCCAGCAGCTGGGGACAGGGATCTTCCTACGAGCAGTACTTC. Protein: CASSWGQGSSYEQYF.

V is TRBV27 and J is TRBJ2-5, with D unresolved. The CDR3 is made up of 14 amino acids. CDR1 and CDR2 from the germline V gene are MNHEY and SMNVEV (reference sequence). Deletions cut 1 base from V and 5 bases from J, with 11 bases between. CDR3 DNA sequence: TGTGCCAGCAGTTTATTAGGAAGTTGGGAGACCCAGTACTTC. Its protein product is CASSLLGSWETQYF.

The chain is built from TRBV9 and TRBJ2-3, with a tentative D call TRBD2 (6 bases). V was clipped by 4 bases and J by 4 bases, with 16 bases between them. The CDR3 covers 15 residues. The germline V gene encodes CDR1 SGDLS and CDR2 YYNGEE. DNA for the CDR3: TGTGCCAGCAGCCCACTGGGAGGTTTTTCAGATACGCAGTATTTT. It is translated as CASSPLGGFSDTQYF. The whole variable domain, filled in from reference TRBV9 and TRBJ2-3, reads DSGVTQTPKHLITATGQRVTLRCSPRSGDLSVYWYQQSLDQGLQFLIQYYNGEERAKGNILERFSAQQFPDLHSELNLSSLELGDSALYFCASSPLGGFSDTQYFGPGTRLTVL.

A few counts support this clone. CDR3 in amino acids: CASSQGDSSGLEQYF. In DNA, the CDR3 is TGTGCCAGCAGCCAAGGAGATTCTAGCGGCCTCGAGCAGTACTTC. This chain uses TRBV4-2 with TRBJ2-7, with 7 nucleotides matching TRBD2. With 1 base clipped from V and 6 bases from J, the junction kept 9 bases outside the gene matches. This CDR3 has 15 residues. Looked up from germline, CDR1 is LGHNA and CDR2 is YNFKEQ.

This clone was observed a handful of times. The genes are TRBV7-3 and TRBJ2-2; 10 bases are shared with TRBD1. V lost 4 bases and J lost 12; bases outside the gene matches: 5. Germline loops: CDR1 SGHTA, CDR2 FQGTGA. There are 13 residues in the CDR3. DNA for the CDR3: TGTGCCAGCAGCTCACCGGGACAGGGGAAGCTGTTTTTT. This codes for CASSSPGQGKLFF.

This clone occurred a few times. The chain carries TRBV5-1 and TRBJ2-1; D is possibly TRBD1 or TRBD2 (5 bases each). Trimming pared 7 bases from V and 2 bases from J, leaving 10 bases between. CDR3 length: 13 amino acids. The V gene's germline CDR1 is SGHRS and CDR2 YFSETQ. As DNA, the CDR3 is TGCGCCAGCCGCCAGGGAGCCTACAATGAGCAGTTCTTC. It translates to CASRQGAYNEQFF.

This clone was counted between two and nine times. The chain carries TRBV11-3 and TRBJ2-2; D uncertain. Germline-derived CDR1 and CDR2 are SGHNT and YENEEA. The CDR3 runs 13 residues. V lost 5 bases, J lost 10 bases, and 14 bases lay in between. In DNA form, the CDR3 reads TGTGCCAGCAGCGTCTTCTCCTCGGAGGAGCTGTTTTTT. It yields the protein CASSVFSSEELFF.

This clone has just a few counts. The J gene is TRBJ2-3, the V gene TRBV29-1; no clear D. In germline, CDR1 is SQVTM, CDR2 ANQGSEA. The V end was cut by 1 base, the J end by 5 bases, with 7 bases between. The CDR3 is 12 amino acids. The CDR3 loop reads CSVEGNGDTQYF. The CDR3 DNA follows: TGCAGCGTTGAAGGGAATGGAGATACGCAGTATTTT.

The V gene is TRBV9, the J gene TRBJ2-3; 8 bases are shared with TRBD1. CDR1 is SGDLS and CDR2 is YYNGEE in the germline V gene. The CDR3 consists of 15 residues. The J segment lost 0 bases and the V segment lost 4 bases, leaving 4 bases of the junction unmatched. The CDR3 nucleotides are TGTGCCAGCAGCCCGGACAGGGCTAGCACAGATACGCAGTATTTT. Translation: CASSPDRASTDTQYF.

J is TRBJ2-3 and V is TRBV30; 10 nucleotides align to TRBD2. Germline-derived CDR1 and CDR2 are GTSNPN and SVGIG (reference sequence). The CDR3 length is 13 residues. Trimming took 4 bases from V and 5 from J; bases not matched to a gene: 3. The DNA for the CDR3 is TGTGCCTGGATGCCTAGCGGGAGAGATACGCAGTATTTT. It codes for CAWMPSGRDTQYF.

V and J are TRBV2 and TRBJ2-1, with D tentatively TRBD2 (6 bases). The V end lost 6 bases, the J end lost 3 bases, and 9 bases lay between the germline ends. Per germline, CDR1 SNHLY and CDR2 FYNNEI. CDR3 length: 13 amino acids. CDR3 residues: CASSPGVYNEQFF. DNA of the CDR3: TGTGCCAGCAGCCCGGGGGTCTACAATGAGCAGTTCTTC.

In this sample, this clone turned up a few times. The rearrangement joins TRBV25-1 to TRBJ2-5; 10 nucleotides agree with TRBD2. The CDR3 sequence is 17 residues long. The germline V gene encodes CDR1 MGHDK and CDR2 SYGVNS. Trimming cost V 6 bases and J 5 bases; bases outside gene matches: 15. In DNA form, the CDR3 reads TGTGCCAGCAGCCACGACCCCCTAGCGGGGGTATGGGAGACCCAGTACTTC. It specifies CASSHDPLAGVWETQYF.

This clone was picked up a small number of times. The J gene is TRBJ2-2, the V gene TRBV14; 10 bases line up with TRBD1. CDR1 SGHDN and CDR2 FVKESK come from the germline V gene. Trimming at V came to 3 bases and at J to 6 bases, leaving 10 bases not matched to a gene. This CDR3 contains 17 residues. The CDR3: CASSHFPGQGQPGELFF. In nucleotides, the CDR3 is TGTGCCAGCAGCCACTTCCCGGGACAGGGGCAACCCGGGGAGCTGTTTTTT.

The DNA of the CDR3 is TGTGCCTGGAGTGTGGGACAGGGAATGTACGAGCAGTACTTC. Its protein is CAWSVGQGMYEQYF. The V and J genes are TRBV30 and TRBJ2-7, with 9 bases that match TRBD1. The V gene end was trimmed by 0 bases and the J gene end by 4 bases; junction bases not matched to a gene: 4. Germline V gives CDR1 GTSNPN, CDR2 SVGIG (reference sequence). This CDR3 region has 14 residues.

The rearrangement joins TRBV20-1 to TRBJ2-3; D gene ambiguous. Germline CDR1 DFQATT, CDR2 SNEGSKA (reference sequence). The CDR3 is 11 residues long. V was pared by 3 bases and J by 6 bases, with 7 bases between. The CDR3 region has the DNA TGCAGTGCTAGGTTTAAGGATACGCAGTATTTT. The encoded protein is CSARFKDTQYF.

The chain employs TRBV30 and TRBJ2-5, with 16 bases that match TRBD2. Trimming took 5 bases from V and 5 from J; bases not matched to a gene: 5. The CDR3 runs 15 residues. Germline V gene sequence: CDR1 GTSNPN, CDR2 SVGIG (reference sequence). CDR3 sequence: CAWGPGLAGGETQYF. Here the CDR3 DNA reads TGTGCCTGGGGGCCGGGACTAGCGGGAGGGGAGACCCAGTACTTC. Combining the CDR3 with reference TRBV30 and TRBJ2-5 gives the whole variable domain SQTIHQWPATLVQPVGSPLSLECTVEGTSNPNLYWYRQAAGRGLQLLFYSVGIGQISSEVPQNLSASRPQDRQFILSSKKLLLSDSGFYLCAWGPGLAGGETQYFGPGTRLLVL.

This clone was seen more than once but under ten times. The chain couples TRBV25-1 to TRBJ2-1; D remains ambiguous. V was trimmed by 2 bases and J by 5 bases, leaving 13 bases between them. The CDR3 contains 15 residues. CDR1 MGHDK and CDR2 SYGVNS come from the germline V gene. Here the CDR3 DNA reads TGTGCCAGCAGTGAAGTTCCCCCGGACCACAATGAGCAGTTCTTC. It translates to CASSEVPPDHNEQFF.

This clone was seen only a few times. This rearrangement joins TRBV5-1 to TRBJ1-1, with D tentatively TRBD1 (5 bases). CDR3 length: 13 residues. The V gene lost 8 bases and the J gene lost 0 bases, with 11 bases spanning the gap. Germline V CDR1 and CDR2: SGHRS, YFSETQ. CDR3 residues: CASARGVNTEAFF. For the CDR3, the DNA is TGCGCCAGTGCGAGAGGGGTGAACACTGAAGCTTTCTTT.